Each of the 9 T cell receptor beta chains below was sequenced from the same sample in a study of blood T cell repertoires in COVID-19. Here immunoSEQ multiplex PCR was the method, and the copy in TCRdb shows in-frame clones only, minus some. The table lists roughly 230,000 clones, 89% of them singletons. The sample consisted of peripheral blood. The receptors here all came from a woman aged 40 to 55 who had recovered from COVID-19.

The J gene is TRBJ2-2, the V gene TRBV12-5, with D possibly TRBD1 on 6 matching bases. CDR1 is LGHNT, CDR2 FRNRAP, per germline. This CDR3 has 16 amino acids. V lost 4 bases to trimming and J lost 4 bases, with 16 bases between them. CDR3 region: CASGSPQGQSTGELFF. CDR3 coding DNA: TGTGCTAGTGGTTCCCCTCAGGGGCAATCCACCGGGGAGCTGTTTTTT.

The chain combines TRBV5-1 with TRBJ1-2; D remains unclear. CDR3 length: 12 amino acids. Trimming cost V 5 bases and J 4 bases, with 9 bases left between them. Germline V gene sequence: CDR1 SGHRS, CDR2 YFSETQ. The CDR3 bases are TGCGCCAGCAGATCCGGGATCTATGGCTACACCTTC. This gives the protein CASRSGIYGYTF.

The chain couples TRBV20-1 to TRBJ2-3; 13 bases are a match to TRBD2. Germline V gives CDR1 DFQATT, CDR2 SNEGSKA (reference sequence). V was clipped by 3 bases and J by 5 bases; unmatched bases: 5. The CDR3 is made up of 15 amino acids. CDR3 bases: TGCAGTGCTAGTTCACTAGCGGGAGGGAAAGATACGCAGTATTTT. Translation gives CSASSLAGGKDTQYF.

The chain links TRBV11-2 to TRBJ2-1; D is perhaps TRBD1 (7 bases). The CDR3 totals 13 residues. CDR1 SGHAT and CDR2 FQNNGV come from the germline V gene. Trimming took 4 bases from V and 16 from J, leaving 20 bases between them. The CDR3 DNA reads as TGTGCCAGCAGCTCCCAGGGGGGCCGACGTGACTTCTTC. Translation gives CASSSQGGRRDFF.

V and J are TRBV10-1 and TRBJ2-1; tentative D call: TRBD1 (6 bases). Germline CDR1 reads WNHNN; CDR2 reads SYGVQD (reference sequence). This CDR3 has 14 amino acids. Trimming left V 2 bases short and J 4 bases short, with 9 bases between. For the CDR3, the DNA is TGCGCCAGCAGTGAGAGTGGACAGTACAATGAGCAGTTCTTC. It encodes CASSESGQYNEQFF.

Notes on this clone: This specimen includes other DNA sequences encoding the same CDR3. This sequence joins TRBV3-1 (or the pseudogene TRBV3-2) and TRBJ1-5; 11 bases are a match to TRBD1. CDR1 is LGHDT, CDR2 YNNKEL, per germline (reference sequence). The CDR3 loop spans 14 amino acids. Trimming took 1 base from V and 7 from J; bases not matched to a gene: 0. The DNA for the CDR3 is TGTGCCAGCAGCCAAGGGACAGGGGGCCAGCCCCAGCATTTT. This sequence encodes CASSQGTGGQPQHF.

J is TRBJ2-1 and V is TRBV4-2; 11 bases map to TRBD2. The CDR3 sequence is 19 residues long. The junction had 11 bases not matched to a gene; V was cut back by 4 bases and J by 0 bases. Germline CDR1 LGHNA, CDR2 YNFKEQ. This CDR3 is CASSRQTSGGRSSYNEQFF. The CDR3 coding sequence is TGTGCCAGCAGCCGCCAAACTAGCGGGGGCCGAAGCTCCTACAATGAGCAGTTCTTC.

The J gene is TRBJ1-2, the V gene TRBV28; TRBD1 is a possible D gene (6 bases). Trimming removed 5 bases from V and 2 bases from J, with 12 bases in between. The CDR3 spans 14 residues. Germline V CDR1 and CDR2: MDHEN, SYDVKM. The CDR3 region has the DNA TGTGCCAGCAGTGATGGGACAATGAACTATGGCTACACCTTC. This sequence encodes CASSDGTMNYGYTF.

The chain links TRBV30 to TRBJ1-5; TRBD1 aligns across 10 bases. The CDR3 has 18 residues. Trimming cost V 3 bases and J 0 bases; bases outside gene matches: 11. CDR1 is GTSNPN and CDR2 is SVGIG in the germline V gene (reference sequence). CDR3 bases: TGTGCCTGGAGGGGGGGACAGGGGCCCCCTTATAGCAATCAGCCCCAGCATTTT. This sequence encodes CAWRGGQGPPYSNQPQHF.